The source of this T cell receptor (beta chain) is a study of T cell responses to AZD1222 COVID-19 vaccine. Libraries were prepared by immunoSEQ multiplex PCR; TCRdb keeps only in-frame clonotypes and omits some of them. This sample has fewer than 85,000 clones, with more than 70% found just once. This CDR3 region has 12 residues. Germline CDR1 reads MDHEN; CDR2 reads SYDVKM. Trimming took 2 bases from V and 6 from J, leaving 8 bases between them. Study-level points and caveats: Vaccination with two AZD1222 doses was followed by a rise in Spike-specific TCR breadth and depth.

For this clone: Its antigen is undetermined.

The specimen was peripheral blood, collected on day 0 of AZD1222 vaccination. The receptor was isolated from an adult in good health. J is TRBJ2-7 and V is TRBV28; weak D call: TRBD2 (6 bases). The CDR3 sequence: CASSLQLAEQYF. Written as DNA, the CDR3 is TGTGCCAGCAGTTTACAACTAGCCGAGCAGTACTTC.